This paragraph covers one T cell receptor beta chain sequence. What it recognizes is unknown. Next came a second PCR, run for about 6 to 11 cycles, which used a sample-barcoded 5' primer along with a J-beta primer mix. Each of the cDNA molecules was tagged by a template-switch adaptor with 12 random nucleotides. TCRdb re-called the 5' RACE reads with MiXCR, one entry per CDR3 protein. The table has under 950,000 distinct CDR3 sequences, about a fifth seen once. Trimming cost V 3 bases and J 8 bases, with 13 bases left between them. The CDR3 loop spans 13 amino acids. These data belong to a study of blood T cells in healthy people across ages. Study background: Every two T cells gave about one barcoded beta molecule via template switching.

Overall study results and limits: Observed TCR beta diversity showed a strong correlation with the percentage of naive T cells as measured by flow cytometry.

The rearrangement joins TRBV12-3 or TRBV12-4 to TRBJ1-2; no firm D call. The sample was blood. The TCR sequence derives from a man aged 70-80 years in good health. CDR3 DNA sequence: TGTGCCAGCAGTTTTAGCGGCTTTGGGGGCTACACCTTC. Its protein is CASSFSGFGGYTF.